This T cell receptor (beta chain) was found in a study of blood T cell repertoires in COVID-19. Study-level information: The study drew acute and convalescent COVID-19 samples from the United States, Italy and Spain. In each case, the material was cDNA or gDNA derived from T cells, B-cell-depleted T cells, or PBMCs.

Assay: immunoSEQ multiplex PCR; the TCRdb copy retains only in-frame clones and omits some. The profile shows 200,000 to 250,000 clones, 82% of them singletons. Seattle cases were enrolled at active infection and followed longitudinally. Specimen: peripheral blood. The receptor comes from a woman in her 70s with COVID-19, enrolled during active disease.

CDR3 coding DNA: TGTGCCAGCAGTGAGACAGGGGGCGGTCAGCCCCAGCATTTT. Amino acid sequence: CASSETGGGQPQHF. The chain combines TRBV2 with TRBJ1-5; TRBD1 matches at 10 bases. The CDR3 length is 14 residues. Germline-derived CDR1 and CDR2 are SNHLY and FYNNEI. With V trimmed by 3 bases and J by 6 bases, 2 bases remained unmatched.